This is a list of T cell receptor beta chains from one sample in a study of blood T cell repertoires in COVID-19. The repertoire was sequenced with immunoSEQ multiplex PCR; TCRdb's copy has only in-frame clones and lacks some. In the table there are around 63,000 clones, 70% to 75% of which are singletons. Material for sequencing was peripheral blood. Receptor source: a woman in her 50s with active or convalescent COVID-19. Each CDR3 is given with its conserved first and last residue. Fields, in order: D gene, J gene, V gene, clone size, CDR3 DNA, CDR3 protein. D genes are given only for firm matches. Only part of the rows carry a size: once, few, many, or a class if the clone is expanded.

D: NA; J: TRBJ1-1; V: TRBV10-3; size: NA; DNA: TGTGCCATCAGTGAAACAGGTAAAGGAACTGAAGCTTTCTTT; CDR3: CAISETGKGTEAFF
D: TRBD1; J: TRBJ1-6; V: TRBV19; size: NA; DNA: TGTGCCAGTAAGAACAGGGGTGAGGGTTCACCCCTCCACTTT; CDR3: CASKNRGEGSPLHF
D: NA; J: TRBJ2-1; V: TRBV14; size: few; DNA: TGTGCCAGCAGCCAAGCGTTCGGGGGAGGTTGGGGGAATGAGCAGTTCTTC; CDR3: CASSQAFGGGWGNEQFF
D: NA; J: TRBJ2-3; V: TRBV2; size: NA; DNA: TGTGCCAGCAGTCCAACTCGGAGGGCCACAGATACGCAGTATTTT; CDR3: CASSPTRRATDTQYF
D: NA; J: TRBJ1-2; V: TRBV18; size: NA; DNA: TGTGCCAGCTCAACGGGGGGTAACTATGGCTACACCTTC; CDR3: CASSTGGNYGYTF
D: TRBD2; J: TRBJ2-2; V: TRBV13; size: NA; DNA: TGTGCCAGCAGCTTAGGAAGACTAGCGGTGGGAACCGGGGAGCTGTTTTTT; CDR3: CASSLGRLAVGTGELFF
D: NA; J: TRBJ2-5; V: TRBV21-1; size: NA; DNA: TGTGCCAGCAGAAGGCGCGGGAGGGAGACCCAGTACTTC; CDR3: CASRRRGRETQYF
D: NA; J: TRBJ2-2; V: TRBV3-1/TRBV3-2; size: NA; DNA: TGTGCCAGCAGCCGGGGTGGGAGGCAGAACACCGGGGAGCTGTTTTTT; CDR3: CASSRGGRQNTGELFF
D: NA; J: TRBJ1-5; V: TRBV10-2; size: NA; DNA: TGCGCCAGCAGTGAGTCGGCAGGGGATCACTATAGCAATCAGCCCCAGCATTTT; CDR3: CASSESAGDHYSNQPQHF
D: TRBD1; J: TRBJ2-1; V: TRBV5-6; size: many; DNA: TGTGCCAGCAGCCCAAGGACAGGGGGGAGCTCCTACAATGAGCAGTTCTTC; CDR3: CASSPRTGGSSYNEQFF
D: TRBD1; J: TRBJ2-7; V: TRBV27; size: NA; DNA: TGTGCCAGCAGCCGGGACAGCAATTACGAGCAGTACTTC; CDR3: CASSRDSNYEQYF
D: TRBD1; J: TRBJ1-5; V: TRBV7-9; size: NA; DNA: TGTGCCAGCAGCCGGACAGGGTCTAGCAATCAGCCCCAGCATTTT; CDR3: CASSRTGSSNQPQHF
D: NA; J: TRBJ1-4; V: TRBV6-2/TRBV6-3; size: NA; DNA: TGTGCCAGCAGCTCCCAACATGCAACTAATGAAAAACTGTTTTTT; CDR3: CASSSQHATNEKLFF
D: TRBD1; J: TRBJ2-5; V: TRBV9; size: NA; DNA: TGTGCCAGCAGCGTAGAAGGGGGCTCGGTGGAGACCCAGTACTTC; CDR3: CASSVEGGSVETQYF
D: NA; J: TRBJ1-1; V: TRBV6-5; size: NA; DNA: TGTGCCAGCAGTCGCGGGCAGGTGGCTGAAGCTTTCTTT; CDR3: CASSRGQVAEAFF